This T cell receptor (beta chain) was sequenced during a study of technical replicates of blood from a few donors. Germline lookup yields CDR1 KGHSH and CDR2 LQKENI. With V trimmed by 0 bases and J by 11 bases, 2 bases remained unmatched. This CDR3 is built from 13 residues. Profiling relied on immunoSEQ multiplex PCR, and the TCRdb table lists in-frame clones only, not all of them. The sample carries about 73,000 clones, 93% recorded once. What was sequenced was T cells isolated from PBMCs. The TCR was taken from a human donor in good health. J is TRBJ1-1 and V is TRBV18; TRBD1 matches at 11 bases. The CDR3 protein is CASSPPDRGHAFF. CDR3 sequence (DNA): TGTGCCAGCTCACCACCGGACAGGGGGCACGCTTTCTTT.